This T cell receptor beta chain comes out of a study of beta chain features in type 1 diabetes. Study-level points and caveats: Diminished insertions and augmented deletions at VDJ junctions characterized type 1 diabetes patients.

This clone appeared a few times. Its antigen remains unidentified. Cell sorting via CD45RO/CCR7/CD25/CD127/CD95/CD27 was performed to obtain CD4+ naive, central memory, regulatory and stem cell-like memory cells. Of the isolated RNA, all was reverse transcribed, and so the sequenced material was expressed TCRB transcripts. An average of approximately 3.6 million reads was obtained for naive, central memory and regulatory T cell samples. TCRdb's table, derived via immunoSEQ multiplex PCR, lists solely in-frame clones and lacks some. The sample has about 250,000 clones; less than 15% are singletons. The material sequenced was naive CD4+ T cells from blood. The source of this sequence is a woman aged 35 to 49 in good health.

CDR3 loop: CASSYSRGTWTQYF. The CDR3 nucleotides read TGTGCCAGCAGTTACTCCAGGGGTACCTGGACCCAGTACTTC. This chain uses TRBV6-5 with TRBJ2-5; perhaps TRBD1 as D (6 bases). V was trimmed by 0 bases and J by 7 bases, leaving 12 bases between them. The CDR3 runs 14 residues. Germline lookup yields CDR1 MNHEY and CDR2 SVGAGI.